This T cell receptor beta chain is from a study of control samples from healthy donors and cancer patients. Sequenced by immunoSEQ multiplex PCR; TCRdb stores in-frame clones only, minus some. The table records approximately 150,000 clones, under 95% of them present only once. This CDR3 has 13 residues. Between the trimmed V and J ends, which lost 4 bases and 4 bases, there was a span of 7 bases. In germline, CDR1 is MNHEY, CDR2 SMNVEV (reference sequence). The TCR sequence derives from a man aged 40-50 years in good health. The chain combines TRBV27 with TRBJ2-2; D is perhaps TRBD2 (5 bases). Input material: blood. CDR3 in amino acids: CASSSGFTGELFF. CDR3 bases: TGTGCCAGCAGTTCGGGGTTCACCGGGGAGCTGTTTTTT.